The 9 T cell receptor beta chains listed next were all sequenced from one sample in a study of T cells after yellow fever vaccination. MiXCR, applied by TCRdb to the 5' RACE reads, yields one record per CDR3 protein. Of 250,000 to 400,000 distinct CDR3 sequences in the sample, approximately 4.3% were seen once. Here the sequenced sample was PBMCs, taken 15 days after the yellow fever booster vaccination. These receptors all come from a young man who received the YFV17D yellow fever vaccine.

This sequence joins TRBV28 and TRBJ1-3, with 9 positions matching TRBD1. The germline V gene encodes CDR1 MDHEN and CDR2 SYDVKM. V shed 10 bases and J 4 bases; nucleotides not matched to a gene: 14. The CDR3 is 16 amino acids. The CDR3 DNA reads as TGTGCCACCTACTCCGGGACAGGGTTTTTAGGAAACACCATATATTTT. Translation: CATYSGTGFLGNTIYF. Using reference TRBV28 and TRBJ1-3 for the parts outside the CDR3, the full variable domain is DVKVTQSSRYLVKRTGEKVFLECVQDMDHENMFWYRQDPGLGLRLIYFSYDVKMKEKGDIPEGYSVSREKKERFSLILESASTNQTSMYLCATYSGTGFLGNTIYFGEGSWLTVV.

J is TRBJ2-1 and V is TRBV20-1; D not certain. CDR3 length equals 12 residues. Germline-derived CDR1 and CDR2 are DFQATT and SNEGSKA (reference sequence). V lost 6 bases, J lost 6 bases, and 12 bases lay in between. For the CDR3, the DNA is TGCAGTGCAACCGACACCGCCAATGAGCAGTTCTTC. Its protein product is CSATDTANEQFF.

This clonotype was detected many times. The V gene is TRBV27, the J gene TRBJ1-2; 8 bases are a match to TRBD1. CDR1 is MNHEY and CDR2 is SMNVEV in the germline V gene (reference sequence). The CDR3 is made up of 14 amino acids. The V segment lost 6 bases and the J segment 8 bases; nucleotides outside the gene matches: 11. In nucleotides, the CDR3 is TGTGCCAGCAGCGAATACAGGGGGGGTAGAGGCTACACCTTC. Its translation is CASSEYRGGRGYTF.

This sequence joins TRBV5-5 and TRBJ1-4; D is perhaps TRBD1 (6 bases). V was clipped by 0 bases and J by 7 bases, with 13 bases between them. The germline gives CDR1 SGHKS, CDR2 YYEKEE (reference sequence). This CDR3 contains 15 residues. CDR3 residues: CASSLVPGAGEKLFF. Here the CDR3 DNA reads TGTGCCAGCAGCTTGGTCCCGGGGGCGGGTGAAAAACTGTTTTTT.

This rearrangement joins TRBV20-1 to TRBJ1-2; D is unresolved. V lost 0 bases and J lost 6, with 11 bases in between. Germline loops: CDR1 DFQATT, CDR2 SNEGSKA (reference sequence). The CDR3 runs 13 residues. CDR3 in amino acids: CSARDSGKNGYTF. The CDR3 DNA reads as TGCAGTGCTAGAGATAGTGGGAAAAATGGCTACACCTTC.

This clonotype was seen only a few times. The rearrangement uses TRBV5-1 and TRBJ1-1; D is unclear. The V gene lost 5 bases and the J gene lost 2 bases, with 10 bases spanning the gap. The CDR3 totals 13 residues. Per germline, CDR1 SGHRS and CDR2 YFSETQ. In nucleotides, the CDR3 is TGCGCCAGCAGTGATCAGAGTAACACTGAAGCTTTCTTT. This encodes CASSDQSNTEAFF.

This clonotype was counted a few times. The V and J genes are TRBV6-5 and TRBJ1-6; no clear D gene. CDR3 length: 13 amino acids. The V end was cut by 6 bases, the J end by 0 bases, with 3 bases between. The V gene's germline CDR1 is MNHEY and CDR2 SVGAGI. The CDR3 here is CASRISYNSPLHF. The CDR3 DNA is TGTGCCAGCAGGATCTCCTATAATTCACCCCTCCACTTT.

This clonotype showed up just a few times. The V and J genes are TRBV20-1 and TRBJ2-2, with 9 bases fitting TRBD1. CDR1 and CDR2 (germline): DFQATT, SNEGSKA (reference sequence). After removal of 6 bases from V and 3 bases from J, the junction contained 8 bases not matched to a gene. This CDR3 has 15 amino acids. The chain's CDR3 is CSAARQGVHTGELFF. CDR3 coding DNA: TGCAGTGCCGCCCGACAGGGGGTACACACCGGGGAGCTGTTTTTT.

This clonotype appeared many times. The chain recombines TRBV25-1 with TRBJ1-6; no firm D call. The germline V gene has CDR1 MGHDK and CDR2 SYGVNS. Trimming removed 6 bases at V and 8 bases at J, with 11 bases between. CDR3 length: 13 residues. For the CDR3, the DNA is TGTGCCAGCAGGCGAGGCACTGATTCACCCCTCCACTTT. It yields the protein CASRRGTDSPLHF.